This T cell receptor (beta chain) originates from a study of control samples from healthy donors and cancer patients. In this sample, this clone turned up once. Measured with immunoSEQ multiplex PCR; TCRdb has only the in-frame clones, and not every one. The repertoire holds 150,000 or so clones, 94% seen once, with approximately 6.1% in the top ten. J gave up 5 bases and V 8 bases, and 19 bases lay outside the gene matches. CDR1 MDHEN and CDR2 SYDVKM come from the germline V gene. The CDR3 runs 18 residues. The sequencing input was blood. V usage is TRBV28 and J usage is TRBJ1-4; 8 bases are a match to TRBD1. The source is a middle-aged man in good health. CDR3: CASRGSGQGLIQNEKLFF. The CDR3 bases are TGTGCCAGCCGCGGATCTGGACAGGGACTGATTCAGAATGAAAAACTGTTTTTT.